This entry features one T cell receptor beta chain sequence. The table came from immunoSEQ multiplex PCR; TCRdb's copy has only in-frame clones and leaves some out. Among about 2.3 million clones listed, around 92% were seen once. The sample is drawn from a study of shared clonotypes between healthy human individuals. This CDR3 spans 16 amino acids. Looked up from germline, CDR1 is SGHDT and CDR2 is YYEEEE. The V and J ends lost 3 bases and 0 bases respectively, with 15 bases between them. Donors, healthy HIV-negative adults, lacked recent acute infections or vaccinations. The source is a man between 18 and 29 years old in good health. Some clones in this sample may be carry-over from other donors' samples. Sequencing was carried out using naive CD4+ T cells from PBMCs. Subset reported: CD45RA+ positively selected. The gene calls are TRBV5-6 and TRBJ1-2, with D possibly matching TRBD1 (6 bases). This CDR3 reads CASSWNGGASNYGYTF. The CDR3 DNA sequence: TGTGCCAGCAGCTGGAATGGGGGGGCCTCTAACTATGGCTACACCTTC.